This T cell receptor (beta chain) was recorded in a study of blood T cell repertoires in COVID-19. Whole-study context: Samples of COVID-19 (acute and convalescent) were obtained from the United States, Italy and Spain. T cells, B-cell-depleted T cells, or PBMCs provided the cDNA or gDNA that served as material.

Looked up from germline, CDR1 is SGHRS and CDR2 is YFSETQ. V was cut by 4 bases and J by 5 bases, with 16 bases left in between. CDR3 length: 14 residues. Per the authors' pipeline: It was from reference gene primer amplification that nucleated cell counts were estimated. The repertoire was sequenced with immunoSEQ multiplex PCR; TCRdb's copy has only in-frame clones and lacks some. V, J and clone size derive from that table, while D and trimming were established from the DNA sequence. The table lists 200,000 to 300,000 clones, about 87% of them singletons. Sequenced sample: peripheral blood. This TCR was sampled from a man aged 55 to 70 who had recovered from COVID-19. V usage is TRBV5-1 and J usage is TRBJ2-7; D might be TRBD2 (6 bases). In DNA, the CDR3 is TGCGCCAGCAGCCCAATGGGAGGCGGGAACGAGCAGTACTTC. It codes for CASSPMGGGNEQYF.